This T cell receptor (beta chain) was recorded in a study of T-cell memory formation after mild COVID-19 (dated by TCRdb to 2020 to 2022). Regarding the research as a whole: Most TCR sequence clusters were specific to one of the two donors. In two donors, T-cell clones that expanded and contracted after mild COVID-19 were followed by sequencing TCRalpha and TCRbeta repertoires longitudinally. The cohort comprised two young, previously healthy adult volunteers, one female and one male. On the study overall, not on this receptor specifically: Contracting CD4+ clones were located mainly in the CM and EM memory subsets, whereas CD8+ clones were found to be enriched in EMRA. The study included only a couple of mild cases, and larger cohorts that include severe cases with pre-infection samples were judged to be necessary. The detection of some responding clones in pre-infection memory suggests that pre-existing cross-reactive memory T cells joined the SARS-CoV-2 response. From day 15 to 85, contracting clones showed balanced CD4/CD8 phenotypes, whereas a second wave of clones that expanded from day 15 to 37 leaned towards CD4+. The second-wave clones that peaked on day 37 were not confirmed to be SARS-CoV-2 specific.

Sequencing took place on an Illumina NovaSeq 6000. Using 5'RACE with constant-segment primers, TCRalpha and TCRbeta cDNA libraries were constructed, with sample barcodes and unique molecular identifiers added in the process. RNA was extracted from every sample with Trizol reagent. Library amplification was performed in two PCR steps, and a second sample barcode and Illumina TruSeq adapters were introduced in the second step. The libraries were sequenced on an Illumina NovaSeq using 2 x 150 bp paired-end reads. The paper's data handling went like this. The reads were demultiplexed and collapsed into UMI-guided consensus sequences using migec v1.2.7. Using mixcr v2.1.11, UMI consensuses were aligned to TRA and TRB V and J templates and then assembled into clonotypes. A clonotype was counted as expanded or contracted only if both edgeR and NoisET called the change significant, with noise models trained on biological replicates. For edgeR calls, the thresholds were a false discovery rate-adjusted p below 0.01 and a log2 fold-change of 1. PCA with hierarchical clustering of max-normalized trajectories of the 1000 most abundant clonotypes was used as exploratory dynamics analysis. Each responding clone was given a CD4 or CD8 phenotype based on the CD4+ and CD8+ repertoires, which had been sequenced separately. The raw public reads went through TCRdb reprocessing: fastp at Q25, MiXCR clone calling, in-frame beta chains kept. All rows with the same CDR3 protein become a single entry with the most common DNA and genes. The V and J calls and clone size are TCRdb's, not the authors'. The sample table lists approximately 210,000 distinct CDR3 sequences, roughly 30% of them with a count of one. The top ten clonotypes cover roughly an eighth of the sample.

A word on this clonotype: Its antigen is not yet known. It has no much larger one-base neighbor in the sample; base qualities were not kept.

The germline V gene yields SQVTM for CDR1 and ANQGSEA for CDR2. Germline trimming: 7 bases from V, 5 bases from J; junction bases outside gene matches: 8. The CDR3, from cysteine to phenylalanine, totals 13 residues. Just the 39-base CDR3 DNA is kept, in frame starting at base 1. PBMCs were isolated by Ficoll-Paque density gradient centrifugation. The material sequenced was PBMCs or a T cell subset sorted from them (not recorded which). This TCR derives from an adult woman who had mild COVID-19 (a few samples of this study predate the infection). The sample titles of this study are shuffled in the database, so cell type and time point are left out; the donor was told from shared clones. The rearrangement combines TRBV29-1 with TRBJ2-7; 10 bases in the junction line up with TRBD2. The CDR3 region reads CSALAGEGDEQYF. The DNA sequence is given as TGCAGCGCCCTAGCGGGAGAGGGAGACGAGCAGTACTTC.